This note documents a single T cell receptor (beta chain) sequence. Deletions cut 4 bases from V and 1 base from J, with 17 bases between. The CDR3 is 16 residues long. Germline V gene sequence: CDR1 SGHRS, CDR2 YFSETQ. Profiling relied on immunoSEQ multiplex PCR, and the TCRdb table lists in-frame clones only, not all of them. The repertoire holds 84,000 or so clones, with over 70% as singletons. The data are from a study of blood T cell repertoires in COVID-19. Whole-study context: From the United States, Italy and Spain came samples of acute and convalescent COVID-19.

Sequencing was performed on peripheral blood. The chain has TRBV5-1 and TRBJ1-1, with a tentative D call TRBD1 (6 bases). The TCR was taken from a woman in her 40s with active or convalescent COVID-19. The CDR3 DNA sequence: TGCGCCAGCAGCCCCATACTTCCAGGGGCGAACACTGAAGCTTTCTTT. Protein product: CASSPILPGANTEAFF.